Presented here are 6 T cell receptor beta chains from one specimen sequenced in a study of blood T cell repertoires in COVID-19. The assay was immunoSEQ multiplex PCR, and TCRdb's table has in-frame clones only and misses some. Of 140,000 to 150,000 clones detected, roughly 87% appear once; the ten largest clones hold 0.95%. The specimen sequenced was peripheral blood. Every receptor here comes from a woman between 45 and 65 years old with acute or convalescent COVID-19.

The chain is built from TRBV27 and TRBJ1-5; D might be TRBD1 (6 bases). V shed 3 bases and J shed 2 bases, with 8 bases lying between them. The CDR3 consists of 14 residues. In germline, CDR1 is MNHEY, CDR2 SMNVEV (reference sequence). DNA of the CDR3: TGTGCCAGCAGTTTGAAGGGGGGCAATCAGCCCCAGCATTTT. Residues: CASSLKGGNQPQHF.

The rearrangement joins TRBV10-1 to TRBJ2-7, with 7 bases aligning to TRBD1. Germline V gene sequence: CDR1 WNHNN, CDR2 SYGVQD (reference sequence). The CDR3 sequence is 15 residues long. V lost 3 bases and J lost 0; bases outside the gene matches: 5. The CDR3 reads CASSDGTDLSYEQYF. The CDR3 DNA reads as TGCGCCAGCAGTGACGGGACAGACCTCTCCTACGAGCAGTACTTC.

J is TRBJ1-3 and V is TRBV30; D is uncertain. V gave up 5 bases and J gave up 0 bases, with 11 bases separating them. Germline CDR1 GTSNPN, CDR2 SVGIG (reference sequence). The CDR3 contains 14 residues. DNA for the CDR3: TGTGCCTGGTCCGGCGGGTCCTCTGGAAACACCATATATTTT. Residues: CAWSGGSSGNTIYF.

This chain links TRBV19 with TRBJ1-2; 7 bases map to TRBD1. This CDR3 is 14 amino acids long. CDR1 is LNHDA and CDR2 is SQIVND in the germline V gene (reference sequence). With 5 bases clipped from V and 5 bases from J, the junction kept 8 bases outside the gene matches. This CDR3 reads CASSSTGVAYGYTF. CDR3 DNA: TGTGCCAGTAGTTCCACAGGGGTGGCGTATGGCTACACCTTC.

This clone was observed once. The V and J genes are TRBV27 and TRBJ1-2, with 11 bases fitting TRBD1. Germline lookup yields CDR1 MNHEY and CDR2 SMNVEV (reference sequence). With 6 bases clipped from V and 2 bases from J, the junction kept 2 bases outside the gene matches. This CDR3 has 14 residues. The CDR3 nucleotides are TGTGCCAGCAGAAGGGACAGGGGGAACTATGGCTACACCTTC. This encodes CASRRDRGNYGYTF.

The rearrangement joins TRBV27 to TRBJ2-7, with 7 positions matching TRBD2. The J segment lost 2 bases and the V segment lost 5 bases, leaving 6 bases of the junction unmatched. The CDR3 runs to 14 residues. Germline V CDR1 and CDR2: MNHEY, SMNVEV (reference sequence). CDR3 coding DNA: TGTGCCAGCAGTCCTCGGGGGGATACCTACGAGCAGTACTTC. It encodes CASSPRGDTYEQYF.